Reported below is one T cell receptor (beta chain). The data were taken from a study of glioma-infiltrating T cells. The iRepertoire nested amplicon-rescue multiplex PCR amplified TCR alpha and beta CDR3s from RNA. Using its own MiXCR run on the multiplex PCR reads, TCRdb lists one record per CDR3 protein. The sample shows some 120,000 distinct CDR3 sequences, approximately 23% of them seen only once. Per the germline V gene, CDR1 is SEHNR and CDR2 is FQNEAQ (reference sequence). The CDR3 length is 14 residues. Trimming removed 1 base at V and 4 bases at J, with 11 bases between. V and J are TRBV7-9 and TRBJ2-7, with a possible D match to TRBD1 (5 bases). What was sequenced was glioma tissue, nonneoplastic brain tissue, or PBMCs (not recorded which). The clonotype originates from a human donor with low-grade glioma or glioblastoma, undergoing nonglioma brain surgery, or in good health (not recorded which). As DNA, the CDR3 is TGTGCCAGCAGCTTAGACAGGATAGAGTACGAGCAGTACTTC. Residues: CASSLDRIEYEQYF.